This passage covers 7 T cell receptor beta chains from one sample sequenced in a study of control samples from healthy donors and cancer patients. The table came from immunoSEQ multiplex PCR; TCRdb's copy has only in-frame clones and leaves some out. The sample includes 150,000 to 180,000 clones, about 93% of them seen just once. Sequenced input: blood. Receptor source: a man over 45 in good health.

The CDR3 region has the DNA TGTGCCAGCAGTTTTAGTAACACCATATATTTT. Encoded protein: CASSFSNTIYF. The chain is built from TRBV12-3 or TRBV12-4 and TRBJ1-3; D ambiguous. V lost 3 bases and J lost 7, with 4 bases in between. The CDR3 contains 11 residues.

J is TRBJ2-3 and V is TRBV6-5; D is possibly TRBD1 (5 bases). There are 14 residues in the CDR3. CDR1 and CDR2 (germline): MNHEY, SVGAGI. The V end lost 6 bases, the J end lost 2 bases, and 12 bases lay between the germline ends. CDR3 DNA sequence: TGTGCCAGCAGACAGACAGCAAACACAGATACGCAGTATTTT. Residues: CASRQTANTDTQYF.

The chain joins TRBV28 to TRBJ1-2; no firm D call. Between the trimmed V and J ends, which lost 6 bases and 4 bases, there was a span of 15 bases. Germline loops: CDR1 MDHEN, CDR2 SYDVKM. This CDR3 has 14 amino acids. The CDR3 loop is CASRMSTAAYGYTF. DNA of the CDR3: TGTGCCAGCAGAATGTCGACGGCTGCCTATGGCTACACCTTC.

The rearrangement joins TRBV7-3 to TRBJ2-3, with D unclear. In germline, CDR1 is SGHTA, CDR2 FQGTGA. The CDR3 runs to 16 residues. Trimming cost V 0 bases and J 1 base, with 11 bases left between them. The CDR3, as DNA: TGTGCCAGCAGCTTAACATTAGGCGCTGGCACAGATACGCAGTATTTT. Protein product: CASSLTLGAGTDTQYF.

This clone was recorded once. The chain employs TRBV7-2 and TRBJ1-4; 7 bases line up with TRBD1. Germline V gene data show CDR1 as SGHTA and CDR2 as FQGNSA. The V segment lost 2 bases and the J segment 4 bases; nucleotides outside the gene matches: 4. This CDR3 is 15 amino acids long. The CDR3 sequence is CASSLSRGSNEKLFF. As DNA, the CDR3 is TGTGCCAGCAGCTTAAGCAGGGGGAGTAATGAAAAACTGTTTTTT. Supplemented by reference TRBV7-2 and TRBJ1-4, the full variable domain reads GAGVSQSPSNKVTEKGKDVELRCDPISGHTALYWYRQSLGQGLEFLIYFQGNSAPDKSGLPSDRFSAERTGGSVSTLTIQRTQQEDSAVYLCASSLSRGSNEKLFFGSGTQLSVL.

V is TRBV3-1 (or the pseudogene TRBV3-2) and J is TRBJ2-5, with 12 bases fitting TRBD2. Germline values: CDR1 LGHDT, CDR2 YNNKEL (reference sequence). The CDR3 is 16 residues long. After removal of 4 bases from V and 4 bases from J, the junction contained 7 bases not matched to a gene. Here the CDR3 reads CASSRLAGGPSETQYF. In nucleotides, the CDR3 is TGTGCCAGCAGCCGTCTAGCGGGAGGGCCTTCAGAGACCCAGTACTTC.

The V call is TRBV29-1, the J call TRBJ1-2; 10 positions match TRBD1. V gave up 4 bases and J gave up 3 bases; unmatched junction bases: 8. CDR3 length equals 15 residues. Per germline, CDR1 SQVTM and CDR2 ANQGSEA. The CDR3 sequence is CSVANTGTGDYGYTF. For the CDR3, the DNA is TGCAGCGTTGCGAATACCGGGACAGGGGACTATGGCTACACCTTC.